This is a list of T cell receptor beta chains from one sample in a study of blood T cell repertoires in COVID-19. Produced via immunoSEQ multiplex PCR; TCRdb's table is partial and in-frame only. The sample yields roughly 290,000 clones, approximately 83% seen once. The sequenced sample consisted of PBMCs or T cells enriched from blood (not recorded which). These receptors originate from a man aged 30 to 39 who had recovered from COVID-19. The CDR3 runs from the conserved cysteine through the conserved F or W. Each record gives: D gene, clone size, J gene, V gene, CDR3 DNA, CDR3 protein. A D gene is named only where the DNA matches it firmly. Size values are once, few and many counts, or a class for expanded clones, and some rows have none.

TRBD1	.	TRBJ2-3	TRBV5-5	TGTGCCAGCAGCTTGAGGGACAGACTATACACAGATACGCAGTATTTT	CASSLRDRLYTDTQYF
.	.	TRBJ2-3	TRBV5-1	TGCGCCAGCAGCTTGGATCCGGGCACAGATACGCAGTATTTT	CASSLDPGTDTQYF
.	.	TRBJ2-7	TRBV6-1	TGTGCCAGCAGTGATGGGCAGATCTGGTCCTACGAGCAGTACTTC	CASSDGQIWSYEQYF
TRBD1	.	TRBJ2-5	TRBV5-6	TGTGCCAGCAGCCCAACCAGGGGGCGCAGAGAGACCCAGTACTTC	CASSPTRGRRETQYF
.	.	TRBJ1-1	TRBV5-6	TGTGCCAGCAGCCGATACTTGGACAGCTTGAACACTGAAGCTTTCTTT	CASSRYLDSLNTEAFF
.	.	TRBJ1-2	TRBV6-6	TGTGCCAGCAGTTACTTGGCCGCGAGGGATGGCTACACCTTC	CASSYLAARDGYTF
TRBD1	.	TRBJ2-5	TRBV3-1/TRBV3-2	TGTGCCAGCAGTCTCACGACAGGGGGGCAAGAGACCCAGTACTTC	CASSLTTGGQETQYF
TRBD1	few	TRBJ1-2	TRBV18	TGTGCCAGCTCACCACTGTTGACAGGGAGAGTCGATGGCTACACCTTC	CASSPLLTGRVDGYTF
TRBD2	.	TRBJ2-3	TRBV15	TGTGCCACCAGCCCAGGCGGGGGGGACACAGATACGCAGTATTTT	CATSPGGGDTDTQYF
TRBD1	.	TRBJ2-3	TRBV5-1	TGCGCCAGCAGCTTGGATAACAGGGGGCGAGATACGCAGTATTTT	CASSLDNRGRDTQYF
.	.	TRBJ1-1	TRBV10-3	TGTGCCTACGGGGGGTTACAGACTGAAGCTTTCTTT	CAYGGLQTEAFF
TRBD1	.	TRBJ1-4	TRBV6-4	TGTGCCAGCAGTGAGAGGGGGACAGGGGATGAAAAACTGTTTTTT	CASSERGTGDEKLFF
TRBD1	.	TRBJ1-5	TRBV7-2	TGTGCCAGCAGCCGCGGGGGGGACAGGCGAATACAGCCCCAGCATTTT	CASSRGGDRRIQPQHF
TRBD2	.	TRBJ2-3	TRBV2	TGTGCCAGCAAGGCGGGGGGCCCCTCTCCGCAGTATTTT	CASKAGGPSPQYF
.	.	TRBJ1-1	TRBV5-1	TGCGCCAGCAGCTTGGGAGGGTCGAGCACTGAAGCTTTCTTT	CASSLGGSSTEAFF
TRBD2	once	TRBJ2-2	TRBV2	TGTGCCACCCGATTGGGCGGGGGTAACACCGGGGAGCTGTTTTTT	CATRLGGGNTGELFF
TRBD1	.	TRBJ1-1	TRBV25-1	TGTGCCAGCAGTGAGGACAGGGTGGGCACTGAAGCTTTCTTT	CASSEDRVGTEAFF
.	.	TRBJ1-5	TRBV5-1	TGCGCCAGCAGAGCAGGGGCCAATCAGCCCCAGCATTTT	CASRAGANQPQHF
.	.	TRBJ2-3	TRBV7-3	TGTGCCAGCAGCCCGACGGGGGGCCGCACAGATACGCAGTATTTT	CASSPTGGRTDTQYF
.	.	TRBJ1-2	TRBV9	TGTGCCAGCAGCCCCCGAGGTAGTAACTATGGCTACACCTTC	CASSPRGSNYGYTF
.	.	TRBJ2-2	TRBV6-6	TGTGCCAGCAGTTATGGGAGCACCGGGGAGCTGTTTTTT	CASSYGSTGELFF
.	.	TRBJ1-1	TRBV29-1	TGCAGCGTTGAACTGACAGGTGGAGGTCAAGCTTTCTTT	CSVELTGGGQAFF
TRBD2	.	TRBJ2-5	TRBV7-2	TGTGCCAGCAGCTTAGCCAGCCTAGCGGGGCAAGAGACCCAGTACTTC	CASSLASLAGQETQYF
TRBD1	few	TRBJ1-1	TRBV7-9	TGTGCCAGCAGCTTAGGACAGGGGACTGAAGCTTTCTTT	CASSLGQGTEAFF